Below are 19 T cell receptor beta chains sequenced from a single sample in a study of cytomegalovirus exposure and HLA in healthy donors. Primers for the PCR totalled 60 Vbeta and 13 Jbeta. Generated by immunoSEQ multiplex PCR, the TCRdb table keeps only in-frame clones and is missing some. The table lists some 150,000 clones, approximately 80% of them singletons. The specimen sequenced was PBMCs. Source of these receptors: a woman in her fifties or sixties in good health and CMV-seronegative.

This clone has more than one count but fewer than ten. The genes are TRBV28 and TRBJ2-1; 9 nucleotides match TRBD2. This CDR3 has 16 amino acids. V trimming: 6 bases; J trimming: 2 bases; junction bases outside the gene matches: 8. Germline lookup yields CDR1 MDHEN and CDR2 SYDVKM. The CDR3 DNA is TGTGCCAGCAGCCCCACGCTAGCGGGGACCTACAATGAGCAGTTCTTC. Translated: CASSPTLAGTYNEQFF.

The rearrangement links TRBV29-1 to TRBJ1-1; perhaps TRBD1 as D (5 bases). CDR1 SQVTM and CDR2 ANQGSEA come from the germline V gene. This CDR3 has 11 amino acids. V lost 8 bases, J lost 1 base, and 8 bases lay in between. CDR3 coding DNA: TGCAGCTACCAGGGGAACACTGAAGCTTTCTTT. Its protein is CSYQGNTEAFF.

The CDR3 sequence is CAWSTRTGGSYNSPLHF. The DNA for the CDR3 is TGTGCCTGGAGTACCCGGACAGGGGGCTCCTATAATTCACCCCTCCACTTT. The chain joins TRBV30 to TRBJ1-6; TRBD1 matches at 10 bases. V gave up 2 bases and J gave up 0 bases; unmatched junction bases: 4. This CDR3 has 17 amino acids. The germline V gene encodes CDR1 GTSNPN and CDR2 SVGIG (reference sequence).

This chain connects TRBV5-1 to TRBJ2-5; 7 bases align to TRBD2. CDR1 is SGHRS, CDR2 YFSETQ, per germline. Unmatched junction bases numbered 7, after V lost 0 bases and J lost 5 bases. The CDR3 length is 15 residues. The CDR3 reads CASSLASGDGETQYF. The CDR3 region has the DNA TGCGCCAGCAGCTTGGCCAGCGGGGATGGGGAGACCCAGTACTTC.

The J gene is TRBJ2-7, the V gene TRBV2, with 7 bases that match TRBD2. V lost 10 bases to trimming and J lost 2 bases; unmatched junction nucleotides: 14. Germline assignment: CDR1 SNHLY and CDR2 FYNNEI. The CDR3 is 15 amino acids. This chain's CDR3 is CATEGRAGTPYEQYF. CDR3 bases: TGTGCCACCGAGGGGAGAGCGGGAACCCCCTACGAGCAGTACTTC.

The CDR3 loop is CASSVDRGVNNEQFF. For the CDR3, the DNA is TGCGCCAGCAGCGTAGACAGGGGGGTGAACAATGAGCAGTTCTTC. The chain joins TRBV5-1 to TRBJ2-1; 9 nucleotides agree with TRBD1. CDR1 and CDR2 (germline): SGHRS, YFSETQ. The CDR3 contains 15 residues. Trimming at V came to 4 bases and at J to 5 bases, leaving 7 bases not matched to a gene.

This rearrangement joins TRBV7-9 to TRBJ2-2; 15 bases match TRBD2. The CDR3 spans 17 residues. Germline CDR1 and CDR2: SEHNR and FQNEAQ (reference sequence). The V gene end was trimmed by 5 bases and the J gene end by 3 bases; junction bases not matched to a gene: 4. The CDR3 DNA reads as TGTGCCAGCAGCCGGACTAGCGGGGGGGCCGACACCGGGGAGCTGTTTTTT. Amino acids: CASSRTSGGADTGELFF.

J is TRBJ1-6 and V is TRBV5-1; D is undetermined. Germline V gene data show CDR1 as SGHRS and CDR2 as YFSETQ. Trimming removed 4 bases at V and 6 bases at J, with 11 bases between. CDR3 size: 14 residues. DNA of the CDR3: TGCGCCAGCAGCCTCCTCTCTGTTAATTCACCCCTCCACTTT. Translation: CASSLLSVNSPLHF.

V is TRBV4-1 and J is TRBJ1-1; 8 bases map to TRBD1. Germline CDR1 MGHRA, CDR2 YSYEKL. The CDR3 totals 16 residues. V lost 2 bases and J lost 6; bases outside the gene matches: 11. CDR3 region: CASSQIGGRGRPEAFF. In DNA form, the CDR3 reads TGCGCCAGCAGCCAAATCGGCGGCAGGGGGCGACCTGAAGCTTTCTTT.

The chain recombines TRBV2 with TRBJ2-3, with a possible D match to TRBD2 (5 bases). The CDR3 totals 12 residues. CDR1 SNHLY and CDR2 FYNNEI come from the germline V gene. With 7 bases removed from V and 6 bases from J, the gap between germline ends came to 11 bases. CDR3 sequence: CASILLGDTQYF. Here the CDR3 DNA reads TGTGCCAGCATCCTACTAGGTGATACGCAGTATTTT.

The rearrangement links TRBV6-1 to TRBJ1-1, with a tentative D call TRBD1 (6 bases). V was trimmed by 5 bases and J by 2 bases, leaving 9 bases between them. Germline loops: CDR1 MNHNS, CDR2 SASEGT. This CDR3 is built from 13 residues. CDR3 DNA: TGTGCCAGCAGTAACAGGGACAACACTGAAGCTTTCTTT. Its translation: CASSNRDNTEAFF.

This clone was seen only once. The chain uses TRBV6-1 and TRBJ1-1; D gene ambiguous. The CDR3 sequence is 14 residues long. From germline, CDR1 is MNHNS and CDR2 SASEGT. Trimming pared 2 bases from V and 4 bases from J, leaving 11 bases between. CDR3 sequence: CASSELAGSTEAFF. The CDR3 nucleotides are TGTGCCAGCAGTGAATTAGCGGGGAGCACTGAAGCTTTCTTT.

The chain employs TRBV5-4 and TRBJ2-7, with 7 bases lining up with TRBD2. The germline V gene encodes CDR1 SGHNT and CDR2 YYREEE (reference sequence). The CDR3 has 15 residues. V lost 4 bases to trimming and J lost 2 bases; unmatched junction nucleotides: 9. The CDR3 loop reads CASSPDLGLPYEQYF. DNA for the CDR3: TGTGCCAGCAGCCCGGATCTGGGACTACCCTACGAGCAGTACTTC.

This chain links TRBV2 with TRBJ2-2, with 9 bases lining up with TRBD1. CDR3 length equals 16 residues. V dropped 6 bases and J dropped 6; count of bases not matched to a gene: 11. Germline CDR1 reads SNHLY; CDR2 reads FYNNEI. This chain's CDR3 is CASSPPGQGPAGELFF. DNA of the CDR3: TGTGCCAGCAGCCCCCCGGGACAGGGCCCGGCCGGGGAGCTGTTTTTT.

The V and J genes are TRBV19 and TRBJ1-4; TRBD1 might be the D (6 bases). CDR3 length: 13 residues. The germline V gene encodes CDR1 LNHDA and CDR2 SQIVND (reference sequence). V lost 8 bases to trimming and J lost 4 bases, with 11 bases between them. This CDR3 reads CASQGQLNEKLFF. The CDR3 region has the DNA TGTGCCAGTCAGGGGCAGCTTAATGAAAAACTGTTTTTT.

This clone was observed a handful of times. The V and J genes are TRBV6-6 and TRBJ2-5; 12 nucleotides match TRBD1. The CDR3 sequence is 14 residues long. The V and J ends lost 2 bases and 5 bases, in that order; junction bases with no gene match: 0. Looked up from germline, CDR1 is MNHNY and CDR2 is SVGAGI (reference sequence). In DNA form, the CDR3 reads TGTGCCAGCAGTTACGGGACAGGGGGCGAGACCCAGTACTTC. Translating it yields CASSYGTGGETQYF.

The chain carries TRBV7-6 and TRBJ1-2; D is unclear. V gave up 2 bases and J gave up 0 bases, with 10 bases separating them. The CDR3 spans 15 residues. Germline values: CDR1 SGHVS, CDR2 FNYEAQ. CDR3 residues: CASSLYPEANYGYTF. For the CDR3, the DNA is TGTGCCAGCAGCTTATATCCGGAGGCTAACTATGGCTACACCTTC.

The chain links TRBV13 to TRBJ2-3, with D unresolved. The germline V gene encodes CDR1 PRHDT and CDR2 FYEKMQ (reference sequence). V was pared by 2 bases and J by 1 base, with 19 bases between. The CDR3 loop spans 18 amino acids. CDR3 bases: TGTGCCAGCAGCTTACCGTGGGCAGAAGTAAACCGCACAGATACGCAGTATTTT. Amino acids: CASSLPWAEVNRTDTQYF.

CDR3 protein: CAISESFAANLNQPQHF. DNA of the CDR3: TGTGCCATCAGTGAGTCTTTTGCGGCGAATCTAAATCAGCCCCAGCATTTT. The chain employs TRBV10-3 and TRBJ1-5; D ambiguous. CDR3 length: 17 amino acids. The V end lost 0 bases, the J end lost 4 bases, and 16 bases lay between the germline ends. Germline values: CDR1 ENHRY, CDR2 SYGVKD.